A selection of T cell receptor beta chains follows, all from one sample in a study of cytomegalovirus exposure and HLA in healthy donors. Sequencing was performed with immunoSEQ multiplex PCR; in TCRdb, only in-frame clones are kept and a portion is missing. The sample consists of about 92,000 clones, approximately 71% of them appearing once. The sample taken for sequencing was PBMCs. The receptors were sampled from a man aged 45-65 years in good health and CMV-seronegative. The CDR3 runs from the conserved cysteine through the conserved F or W. A D gene is named only where the DNA matches it firmly. Clone size, where shown, is once, few, many, or a class for clones that have expanded.

D: TRBD1; J: TRBJ1-6; size: once; V: TRBV2; DNA: TGTGCCAGCATCCACCGGGACAGGGGGCGAGGGTCCTATAATTCACCCCTCCACTTT; CDR3: CASIHRDRGRGSYNSPLHF
D: -; J: TRBJ1-2; size: -; V: TRBV7-9; DNA: TGTGCCAGCAGCAGAACTGGTCCGACAAGGTCTAACTTC; CDR3: CASSRTGPTRSNF
D: -; J: TRBJ1-6; size: -; V: TRBV7-6; DNA: TGTGCCAGCAGCTTAGCTGGAGCCCGGGGGAATTCACCCCTCCACTTT; CDR3: CASSLAGARGNSPLHF
D: TRBD2; J: TRBJ2-7; size: few; V: TRBV5-4; DNA: TGTGCCAGCAGCTCGACCCGGGACTACTACGAGCAGTACTTC; CDR3: CASSSTRDYYEQYF
D: -; J: TRBJ2-2; size: -; V: TRBV9; DNA: TGTGCCAGCAGCGTTATGGGAGTCGGGGAGCTGTTTTTT; CDR3: CASSVMGVGELFF
D: TRBD1; J: TRBJ1-1; size: -; V: TRBV5-1; DNA: TGCGCCAGCAGCTTGGGGACAGGGAGGAACACTGAAGCTTTCTTT; CDR3: CASSLGTGRNTEAFF
D: -; J: TRBJ1-1; size: once; V: TRBV5-1; DNA: TGCGCCAGCAGCTTGGATGGCAGATTTGAAGCTTTCTTT; CDR3: CASSLDGRFEAFF
D: TRBD2; J: TRBJ2-3; size: -; V: TRBV29-1; DNA: TGCAGCGTGCCTAGCGGTGCCCTACTGGGTACGCAGTATTTT; CDR3: CSVPSGALLGTQYF
D: -; J: TRBJ1-1; size: -; V: TRBV20-1; DNA: TGCAGTGCTAGAGGGTTCCGGGAAGCTTTCTTT; CDR3: CSARGFREAFF
D: TRBD1; J: TRBJ1-1; size: -; V: TRBV19; DNA: TGTGCCAGTAGATCACGGACAGGGGGGGTAGGAACTGAAGCTTTCTTT; CDR3: CASRSRTGGVGTEAFF
D: -; J: TRBJ1-5; size: -; V: TRBV5-1; DNA: TGCGCCAGCAGCCCGGGAGAGGGAGGTCAGCCCCAGCATTTT; CDR3: CASSPGEGGQPQHF
D: TRBD1; J: TRBJ1-1; size: -; V: TRBV7-2; DNA: TGTGCCAGCAGCTTACAGACAGGGGGCTACACTGAAGCTTTCTTT; CDR3: CASSLQTGGYTEAFF
D: -; J: TRBJ1-2; size: -; V: TRBV5-4; DNA: TGTGCCAGCAGCTTGGACAATTATGGCTACACCTTC; CDR3: CASSLDNYGYTF
D: TRBD1; J: TRBJ1-2; size: -; V: TRBV27; DNA: TGTGCCAGCAGAAGGAAACAGACAGGGGACTATGGCTACACCTTC; CDR3: CASRRKQTGDYGYTF
D: TRBD1; J: TRBJ1-2; size: -; V: TRBV5-6; DNA: TGTGCCAGCAGCTACGGGGACAGGGGAGGAGGCTACACCTTC; CDR3: CASSYGDRGGGYTF
D: TRBD1; J: TRBJ2-3; size: -; V: TRBV7-9; DNA: TGTGCCAGCAGCTTGCAGCACCGGGACAGGCTGTTGACAGATACGCAGTATTTT; CDR3: CASSLQHRDRLLTDTQYF
D: TRBD2; J: TRBJ2-3; size: -; V: TRBV29-1; DNA: TGCTCCGCCGGGGGGGGCAGCACAGATACGCAGTATTTT; CDR3: CSAGGGSTDTQYF
D: -; J: TRBJ2-5; size: -; V: TRBV18; DNA: TGTGCCAGCTCCTTATTTCCAGGGACTCGGTTAGAGACCCAGTACTTC; CDR3: CASSLFPGTRLETQYF
D: -; J: TRBJ1-4; size: -; V: TRBV6-6; DNA: TGTGCCAGCAGGGCCCCGGGGGGTGGTAATGAAAAACTGTTTTTT; CDR3: CASRAPGGGNEKLFF
D: -; J: TRBJ2-2; size: -; V: TRBV7-7; DNA: TGTGCTAGCAGCCTTCACTCCACCGGGGAGCTGTTTTTT; CDR3: CASSLHSTGELFF
D: TRBD1; J: TRBJ1-3; size: -; V: TRBV5-1; DNA: TGCGCCAGCAGTTCCCTCCAGGGGGCCGGAAACACCATATATTTT; CDR3: CASSSLQGAGNTIYF
D: -; J: TRBJ1-5; size: -; V: TRBV2; DNA: TGTGCCAGCAGTGAAACAGGGAATAGCAATCAGCCCCAGCATTTT; CDR3: CASSETGNSNQPQHF
D: TRBD1; J: TRBJ2-1; size: -; V: TRBV5-1; DNA: TGCGCCAGCAGCTCCGAGGGGGCCGGCAATGAGCAGTTCTTC; CDR3: CASSSEGAGNEQFF
D: -; J: TRBJ1-1; size: once; V: TRBV7-9; DNA: TGTGCCAGCAGCCAGGGACTCCGGCCCTGGGGGGCTTTCTTT; CDR3: CASSQGLRPWGAFF
D: -; J: TRBJ2-5; size: -; V: TRBV29-1; DNA: TGCAGCGTGGGGGACAATGATGGTACCCAGTACTTC; CDR3: CSVGDNDGTQYF
D: -; J: TRBJ2-3; size: -; V: TRBV14; DNA: TGTGCCAGCAGCCAAGACCCCGAGGATACGCAGTATTTT; CDR3: CASSQDPEDTQYF